This T cell receptor beta chain was profiled in a study of blood T cell repertoires in COVID-19. The overall study: Some COVID-19 samples were acute and others convalescent; all came from the United States, Italy and Spain. T cells, B-cell-depleted T cells, or PBMCs supplied cDNA or gDNA.

This CDR3 spans 16 amino acids. Germline values: CDR1 SGDLS, CDR2 YYNGEE. The ends were cut back, 0 bases at V and 6 bases at J, with 16 bases in the middle. Across 20 to 25 US areas, participants ranged in age from about 18 to 100 years. Cohorts were based on clinical histories the participants reported. In its sample, this clone was seen a few times. Assay: immunoSEQ multiplex PCR; the TCRdb copy retains only in-frame clones and omits some. The sample contains under 400,000 clones, around 87% of which appear only once. The chain joins TRBV9 to TRBJ2-1, with D possibly matching TRBD2 (5 bases). Sequences were obtained from PBMCs or T cells enriched from blood (not recorded which). This TCR was recovered from a man aged 35 to 55 in a cohort exposed to, infected with or recovered from COVID-19 (not recorded which). The CDR3 nucleotides read TGTGCCAGCAGCGTAGGGATTGGTGGGAGCTTCAATGAGCAGTTCTTC. The encoded protein is CASSVGIGGSFNEQFF.